A selection of T cell receptor beta chains follows, all from one sample in a study of shared clonotypes between healthy human individuals. Sequencing was performed with immunoSEQ multiplex PCR; in TCRdb, only in-frame clones are kept and a portion is missing. The sample lists 85,000 to 100,000 clones, approximately 63% seen once, with roughly 50% in the top ten. The material sequenced was memory CD8+ T cells sorted from blood. The source is a man aged 25 to 40 in good health. CDR3s include the opening cysteine and the closing phenylalanine or tryptophan. D genes are given only for firm matches. Expanded clones get a size class; other rows say once, few or many, or leave the size out.

>many|TRBV9|-|TRBJ2-3
CASSVDSGYGKTDTQYF
TGTGCCAGCAGCGTAGACTCAGGGTACGGTAAAACAGATACGCAGTATTTT
>-|TRBV7-2|-|TRBJ2-7
CASSLDQAQYF
TGTGCCAGCAGCTTGGATCAGGCGCAGTACTTC
>-|TRBV4-3|-|TRBJ1-1
CASSQGVGLNTEAFF
TGCGCCAGCAGCCAAGGTGTAGGGCTGAACACTGAAGCTTTCTTT
>-|TRBV25-1|-|TRBJ1-1
CASSDSNTEAFF
TGTGCCAGCAGTGATTCGAACACTGAAGCTTTCTTT
>few|TRBV28|-|TRBJ2-7
CASTSGQSYEQYF
TGTGCCAGCACCAGCGGCCAGTCCTACGAGCAGTACTTC
>-|TRBV7-9|TRBD1|TRBJ2-3
CASSPPGGQPTDTQYF
TGTGCCAGCAGCCCGCCAGGGGGACAACCCACAGATACGCAGTATTTT
>few|TRBV29-1|TRBD2|TRBJ2-3
CSVDLGLAGGRDTQYF
TGCAGCGTCGATCTCGGACTAGCGGGAGGCAGGGATACGCAGTATTTT
>-|TRBV6-5|-|TRBJ2-2
CASRVTGELFF
TGTGCCAGCAGGGTCACCGGGGAGCTGTTTTTT
>-|TRBV2|-|TRBJ1-3
CASSSMRDSGNTIYF
TGTGCCAGCAGTTCAATGCGGGACTCTGGAAACACCATATATTTT
>once|TRBV6-1|TRBD1|TRBJ1-1
CASREIQGAPEAFF
TGTGCCAGCAGGGAAATACAGGGGGCCCCTGAAGCTTTCTTT
>-|TRBV9|-|TRBJ1-2
CASSVSRGDGYTF
TGTGCCAGCAGCGTCTCCAGGGGCGACGGCTACACCTTC
>-|TRBV6-1|TRBD2|TRBJ2-1
CASSDQVGAGVQYNEQFF
TGTGCCAGCAGTGACCAAGTGGGAGCGGGAGTACAGTACAATGAGCAGTTCTTC
>few|TRBV2|-|TRBJ2-1
CASSVYGPHEQFF
TGTGCCAGCAGCGTTTACGGTCCCCATGAGCAGTTCTTC
>-|TRBV6-5|TRBD1|TRBJ2-3
CASSIRTGGDTQYF
TGTGCCAGCAGTATACGGACAGGGGGGGATACGCAGTATTTT
>-|TRBV2|TRBD1|TRBJ2-5
CASGGIEQGARETQYF
TGTGCCAGCGGCGGGATCGAACAGGGGGCGAGGGAGACCCAGTACTTC
>-|TRBV18|-|TRBJ2-7
CASSPIGQAYEQYF
TGTGCCAGCTCACCTATAGGACAAGCCTACGAGCAGTACTTC
>-|TRBV15|TRBD2|TRBJ2-3
CATSRGTSGRSDTQYF
TGTGCCACCAGCAGAGGGACTAGCGGGAGGTCAGATACGCAGTATTTT
>-|TRBV11-2|TRBD2|TRBJ2-1
CASSDTSGFYNEQFF
TGTGCCAGCAGCGATACTAGCGGATTCTACAATGAGCAGTTCTTC
>-|TRBV7-9|-|TRBJ2-5
CASSLGPGGETQYF
TGTGCCAGCAGCTTAGGCCCAGGAGGTGAGACCCAGTACTTC
>-|TRBV27|-|TRBJ2-7
CASSLLGQEQYF
TGTGCCAGCAGTTTATTAGGGCAGGAGCAGTACTTC
>-|TRBV29-1|-|TRBJ1-3
CSVWVGNTIYF
TGCAGCGTTTGGGTGGGCAACACCATATATTTT
>-|TRBV10-3|TRBD2|TRBJ2-7
CAISEWGGSYEQYF
TGTGCCATCAGTGAATGGGGGGGATCCTACGAGCAGTACTTC
>few|TRBV6-4|-|TRBJ1-1
CASSAVENTEAFF
TGTGCCAGCAGTGCCGTGGAAAACACTGAAGCTTTCTTT
>-|TRBV2|-|TRBJ2-5
CASGPQQFQETQYF
TGTGCCAGCGGCCCCCAGCAGTTTCAAGAGACCCAGTACTTC
>-|TRBV19|-|TRBJ2-7
CASSNLGQGDSEQYF
TGTGCCAGTAGCAACTTAGGCCAGGGAGATTCCGAGCAGTACTTC
>-|TRBV6-1|TRBD1|TRBJ1-5
CASSETSGGYQPQHF
TGTGCCAGCAGCGAAACATCAGGGGGCTATCAGCCCCAGCATTTT
>few|TRBV9|-|TRBJ2-3
CASSTPTDTQYF
TGTGCCAGCAGCACCCCCACAGATACGCAGTATTTT
>-|TRBV18|-|TRBJ2-2
CASSPRADPFSGELFF
TGTGCCAGCTCTCCGAGGGCGGACCCTTTTTCCGGGGAGCTGTTTTTT
>-|TRBV7-3|TRBD2|TRBJ2-3
CASSFVSGSETDTQYF
TGTGCCAGCAGCTTCGTTAGCGGGAGTGAGACAGATACGCAGTATTTT
>-|TRBV28|-|TRBJ1-1
CASSFPPQGRMNTEAFF
TGTGCCAGCAGTTTCCCCCCCCAGGGGAGGATGAACACTGAAGCTTTCTTT
>-|TRBV6-6|-|TRBJ2-7
CASSYSALGSYEQYF
TGTGCCAGCAGTTACTCGGCTCTCGGGTCCTACGAGCAGTACTTC
>many|TRBV29-1|TRBD1|TRBJ2-7
CSVERGTGDPYEQYF
TGCAGCGTTGAGCGCGGGACAGGGGACCCCTACGAGCAGTACTTC
>once|TRBV11-2|-|TRBJ1-4
CASSSDWSTNEKLFF
TGTGCCAGCAGCTCCGATTGGTCAACTAATGAAAAACTGTTTTTT
>large|TRBV6-5|-|TRBJ2-4
CASSYSTGAKNIQYF
TGTGCCAGCAGTTACTCGACTGGGGCCAAAAACATTCAGTACTTC
>-|TRBV28|-|TRBJ1-5
CASSLLGNSNQPQHF
TGTGCCAGCAGTTTATTGGGCAATAGCAATCAGCCCCAGCATTTT
>-|TRBV7-3|TRBD1|TRBJ2-6
CASSLPGTGVSGANVLTF
TGTGCCAGCAGCTTACCCGGGACAGGGGTCTCTGGGGCCAACGTCCTGACTTTC
>-|TRBV4-1|-|TRBJ2-7
CASSQEYGSYEQYF
TGCGCCAGCAGCCAAGAGTATGGGAGCTACGAGCAGTACTTC
>-|TRBV6-1|TRBD1|TRBJ2-3
CASSEWTGNSDTQYF
TGTGCCAGCAGTGAGTGGACAGGGAACTCAGATACGCAGTATTTT
>-|TRBV25-1|-|TRBJ2-3
CASSEGAGVSLYF
TGTGCCAGCAGTGAGGGGGCGGGAGTGAGCCTGTATTTT
>-|TRBV5-1|-|TRBJ2-7
CASSTAGDYEQYF
TGCGCCAGCAGCACGGCAGGGGATTACGAGCAGTACTTC
>once|TRBV7-9|-|TRBJ1-2
CASSLDLSFYGYTF
TGTGCCAGCAGCTTAGACCTCAGTTTCTATGGCTACACCTTC
>-|TRBV21-1|-|TRBJ2-7
CASSNGQPYEQYF
TGTGCCAGCAGCAACGGACAGCCATACGAGCAGTACTTC
>-|TRBV28|-|TRBJ2-7
CASSSLRHGRVIEQYF
TGTGCCAGCAGCTCTCTCCGCCACGGGCGGGTGATCGAGCAGTACTTC
>-|TRBV19|TRBD2|TRBJ2-5
CASSTASGSETQYF
TGTGCCAGTAGTACGGCTAGCGGGAGTGAGACCCAGTACTTC
>-|TRBV5-1|-|TRBJ1-6
CASSSAVGSPLHF
TGCGCCAGCAGCTCGGCAGTCGGTTCACCCCTCCACTTT
>-|TRBV2|TRBD2|TRBJ2-3
CASSEGLAGDTDTQYF
TGTGCCAGCAGTGAAGGGCTAGCGGGAGACACAGATACGCAGTATTTT
>-|TRBV5-1|-|TRBJ1-1
CASSKGLWEGTEAFF
TGCGCCAGCAGCAAGGGACTCTGGGAAGGCACTGAAGCTTTCTTT
>-|TRBV10-1|TRBD1|TRBJ2-1
CARQGPKTLNEQFF
TGCGCCAGACAGGGGCCCAAAACCCTCAATGAGCAGTTCTTC
>-|TRBV29-1|-|TRBJ2-5
CSVEEIAGETQYF
TGCAGCGTTGAAGAAATAGCTGGCGAGACCCAGTACTTC
>many|TRBV4-1|TRBD2|TRBJ2-7
CASSPPSGYEQYF
TGCGCCAGCAGCCCACCTAGCGGTTACGAGCAGTACTTC
>few|TRBV28|TRBD1|TRBJ2-3
CASSLSTGAGTDTQYF
TGTGCCAGCAGTTTATCTACAGGGGCGGGCACAGATACGCAGTATTTT
>once|TRBV7-9|-|TRBJ1-2
CASSLDGQNYGYTF
TGTGCCAGCAGCTTAGATGGACAGAACTATGGCTACACCTTC
>-|TRBV11-2|-|TRBJ1-1
CASSPLYSRTEAFF
TGTGCCAGCAGCCCATTGTACTCCCGGACTGAAGCTTTCTTT
>-|TRBV15|TRBD2|TRBJ2-1
CATSGGPTYNEQFF
TGTGCCACCTCGGGGGGGCCTACCTACAATGAGCAGTTCTTC
>-|TRBV9|-|TRBJ2-3
CASSMQNTDTQYF
TGTGCCAGCAGTATGCAAAACACAGATACGCAGTATTTT